This TCR beta chain was sequenced in a study of neurological immune-mediated disorders. Study observations and caveats: The greatest TCR clonal expansion occurred in HTLV-1-associated myelopathy and the least in multiple sclerosis, which fell below healthy controls.

The CDR3 has 11 amino acids. The ends were cut back, 2 bases at V and 11 bases at J, with 7 bases in the middle. The germline gives CDR1 MDHEN, CDR2 SYDVKM. Preparation of the unsorted libraries drew on 2 million PBMCs stored at -80 C. With 10-nucleotide random UMIs, 5'RACE was used to make the cDNA. The yield of each sequencing run was over 160 million TCR-beta sequences from 15-18 subjects. TCRdb passed the 5' RACE reads through MiXCR, listing each CDR3 protein once. Of about 50,000 distinct CDR3 sequences listed, under 13% are singletons. This clonotype was counted many times. Its specificity is not known.

The sequenced sample was PBMCs. The chain is built from TRBV28 and TRBJ2-1; unclear D gene. This clonotype was sampled from an older man with HTLV-1-associated myelopathy (HAM/TSP). DNA for the CDR3: TGTGCCAGCAGTTTAGGCCTGCAGCAGTTCTTC. Translation gives CASSLGLQQFF.